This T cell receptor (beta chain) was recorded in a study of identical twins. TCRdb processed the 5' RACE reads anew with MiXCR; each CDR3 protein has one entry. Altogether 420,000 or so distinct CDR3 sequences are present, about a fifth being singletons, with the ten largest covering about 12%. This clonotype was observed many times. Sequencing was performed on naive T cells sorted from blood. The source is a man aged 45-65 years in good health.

The CDR3 spells CSVSVARNSPLHF. For the CDR3, the DNA is TGCAGCGTGTCAGTGGCGCGGAATTCACCCCTCCACTTT. V usage is TRBV29-1 and J usage is TRBJ1-6; D gene uncertain. CDR1 is SQVTM and CDR2 is ANQGSEA in the germline V gene. The CDR3 has 13 amino acids. V was shortened by 6 bases and J by 7 bases, with 13 bases between the two germline ends. Variable domain in full (rest from reference TRBV29-1 and TRBJ1-6): SAVISQKPSRDICQRGTSLTIQCQVDSQVTMMFWYRQQPGQSLTLIATANQGSEATYESGFVIDKFPISRPNLTFSTLTVSNMSPEDSSIYLCSVSVARNSPLHFGNGTRLTVT.